The 32 T cell receptor beta chains listed next were all sequenced from one sample in a study of a mutant IDH1 vaccine in newly diagnosed glioma. These receptors are not linked to any known antigen. Profiled with immunoSEQ multiplex PCR; TCRdb holds only in-frame clones, not every one. Here the sample spans roughly 110,000 clones, roughly nine tenths being singletons. As for time point: week 11, during vaccination. With topical imiquimod, each dose of the vaccine consisted of 300 ug of mutant IDH1 20-mer peptide. Material: PBMCs, obtained from a glioma patient whose treatment included an IDH1 peptide vaccine. The receptors here all came from a woman aged 45-59 years with glioma.

Only a few counts were recorded for this clone. The chain combines TRBV11-2 with TRBJ2-1, with 7 bases lining up with TRBD2. CDR1 is SGHAT, CDR2 FQNNGV, per germline. The CDR3 spans 13 residues. V trimming: 5 bases; J trimming: 7 bases; junction bases outside the gene matches: 5. The CDR3 DNA reads as TGTGCCAGCAGCCCCGGACTAGATAATGAGCAGTTCTTC. It encodes CASSPGLDNEQFF.

This chain joins TRBV9 and TRBJ2-5, with 9 bases identical to TRBD1. J gave up 0 bases and V 4 bases, and 13 bases lay outside the gene matches. CDR3 length: 18 residues. Germline V gene data show CDR1 as SGDLS and CDR2 as YYNGEE. CDR3 DNA: TGTGCCAGCAGCCTTGACCTGGACAGGGGCCTTCACCAAGAGACCCAGTACTTC. The encoded protein is CASSLDLDRGLHQETQYF. The full variable domain, its missing parts supplied by reference TRBV9 and TRBJ2-5, is DSGVTQTPKHLITATGQRVTLRCSPRSGDLSVYWYQQSLDQGLQFLIQYYNGEERAKGNILERFSAQQFPDLHSELNLSSLELGDSALYFCASSLDLDRGLHQETQYFGPGTRLLVL.

This clone was counted a single time. The chain has TRBV19 and TRBJ2-7; the D gene could be TRBD1 or TRBD2 (5 bases each). Germline CDR1 reads LNHDA; CDR2 reads SQIVND (reference sequence). The CDR3 is made up of 15 amino acids. V lost 3 bases and J lost 4, with 16 bases in between. Written as DNA, the CDR3 is TGTGCCAGTAGTATTAGGTCGGTGAGGGGATACGAGCAGTACTTC. Translating gives CASSIRSVRGYEQYF.

A note on this clone: The junction and the germline gene differ at one end; a read error may be behind it. This chain uses TRBV5-1 with TRBJ2-6, with 8 positions matching TRBD2. From germline, CDR1 is SGHRS and CDR2 YFSETQ. This CDR3 spans 17 amino acids. CDR3 sequence (DNA): TGCGCCCGCAGCTTGGGGGGGACTAGCTCTGGGGCCAACGTCCTGACTTTC. Its translation is CARSLGGTSSGANVLTF.

The chain employs TRBV6-1 and TRBJ1-4, with D maybe TRBD1 (6 bases). This CDR3 comprises 14 residues. The V end was cut by 3 bases, the J end by 2 bases, with 7 bases between. CDR1 and CDR2 from the germline V gene are MNHNS and SASEGT. The CDR3 loop is CASSDDRTNEKLFF. The CDR3 DNA sequence: TGTGCCAGCAGTGATGACAGGACTAATGAAAAACTGTTTTTT.

The chain combines TRBV5-1 with TRBJ2-7, with 11 bases that match TRBD1. CDR3 size: 14 residues. J was trimmed by 4 bases and V by 8 bases; bases with no gene match: 8. CDR1 and CDR2 (germline): SGHRS, YFSETQ. CDR3 in amino acids: CASALDRGQYEQYF. The CDR3 nucleotides are TGCGCCAGTGCTCTGGACAGGGGGCAGTACGAGCAGTACTTC. Drawing the rest from reference TRBV5-1 and TRBJ2-7, the complete variable domain is KAGVTQTPRYLIKTRGQQVTLSCSPISGHRSVSWYQQTPGQGLQFLFEYFSETQRNKGNFPGRFSGRQFSNSRSEMNVSTLELGDSALYLCASALDRGQYEQYFGPGTRLTVT.

This chain uses TRBV7-9 with TRBJ1-4, with 7 positions matching TRBD1. V gave up 3 bases and J gave up 7 bases; unmatched junction bases: 11. The CDR3 length is 16 residues. CDR1 is SEHNR and CDR2 is FQNEAQ in the germline V gene (reference sequence). The CDR3 DNA sequence: TGTGCCAGCAGCTTCCAACCGGGACAGCTAACTGAAAAACTGTTTTTT. Its protein is CASSFQPGQLTEKLFF.

The chain recombines TRBV6-5 with TRBJ2-1; D assignment may be TRBD1 or TRBD2 (5 bases each). The germline V gene has CDR1 MNHEY and CDR2 SVGAGI. Trimming stripped 10 bases from V and 6 bases from J, with 16 bases between. This CDR3 spans 13 amino acids. The CDR3 DNA sequence: TGTGCCACCTTTAGGGCAGGGAGCAATGAGCAGTTCTTC. Translated, it gives CATFRAGSNEQFF.

The rearrangement uses TRBV30 and TRBJ2-5, with D uncertain. Germline lookup yields CDR1 GTSNPN and CDR2 SVGIG (reference sequence). The V end was cut by 3 bases, the J end by 5 bases, with 16 bases between. The CDR3 has 14 residues. The CDR3 bases are TGTGCCTGGAGCCCCGGTCTAGGTGACGAGACCCAGTACTTC. The encoded protein is CAWSPGLGDETQYF.

The chain recombines TRBV30 with TRBJ1-1; D call uncertain. Trimming took off 3 bases at V and 4 bases at J, with 18 bases between the two ends. Germline loops: CDR1 GTSNPN, CDR2 SVGIG (reference sequence). The CDR3 has 15 amino acids. The DNA of the CDR3 is TGTGCCTGGAGCACACCCCGGGCCTCGGGCACTGAAGCTTTCTTT. Amino acid sequence: CAWSTPRASGTEAFF.

The V and J genes are TRBV11-3 and TRBJ2-3; 7 bases are a match to TRBD2. CDR1 is SGHNT and CDR2 is YENEEA in the germline V gene. With 2 bases clipped from V and 5 bases from J, the junction kept 4 bases outside the gene matches. The CDR3 contains 14 residues. The CDR3: CASSLRAGVDTQYF. For the CDR3, the DNA is TGTGCCAGCAGCTTAAGGGCGGGAGTAGATACGCAGTATTTT.

The chain carries TRBV7-8 and TRBJ2-1; D might be TRBD2 (6 bases). Germline-derived CDR1 and CDR2 are SGHVS and FQNEAQ. This CDR3 is 14 amino acids long. V gave up 3 bases and J gave up 5 bases, with 11 bases separating them. The CDR3 region has the DNA TGTGCCAGCAGCTTGACTCAGCGGGACAATGAGCAGTTCTTC. This translates into CASSLTQRDNEQFF.

Worth noting for this clone: The same CDR3 can be traced to other DNA sequences in this sample. The chain recombines TRBV4-1 with TRBJ1-5; D gene ambiguous. Germline CDR1 MGHRA, CDR2 YSYEKL. The CDR3 spans 13 residues. V lost 0 bases and J lost 4, with 4 bases in between. CDR3 sequence: CASSQDPNQPQHF. For the CDR3, the DNA is TGCGCCAGCAGCCAAGATCCGAATCAGCCCCAGCATTTT.

This clone was observed many times. This chain links TRBV7-8 with TRBJ1-1; 8 bases are a match to TRBD1. Unmatched junction bases numbered 5, after V lost 2 bases and J lost 3 bases. Germline V gene lookup returns CDR1 SGHVS and CDR2 FQNEAQ. The CDR3 is 15 amino acids. Written as DNA, the CDR3 is TGTGCCAGCAGCTTACTGACAGGGGCTCACACTGAAGCTTTCTTT. Amino acids: CASSLLTGAHTEAFF.

This chain joins TRBV10-3 and TRBJ2-7; D is ambiguous. In germline, CDR1 is ENHRY, CDR2 SYGVKD. V was cut by 4 bases and J by 2 bases, with 9 bases left in between. The length of the CDR3 is 13 residues. CDR3 sequence reads: CAISARSPYEQYF. In nucleotides, the CDR3 is TGTGCCATCAGTGCCAGGAGCCCCTACGAGCAGTACTTC.

V is TRBV19 and J is TRBJ1-3; D is unclear. CDR1 and CDR2 (germline): LNHDA, SQIVND (reference sequence). Trimming removed 2 bases at V and 4 bases at J, with 12 bases between. The CDR3 contains 15 residues. The CDR3 coding sequence is TGTGCCAGTAGTATACGGGAGGCGTCAGGAAACACCATATATTTT. This gives the protein CASSIREASGNTIYF.

The CDR3 DNA sequence: TGTGCCAGCAGCCATGGGACAGACCCTTACAATGAGCAGTTCTTC. Translation: CASSHGTDPYNEQFF. The chain combines TRBV5-4 with TRBJ2-1, with 7 bases matching TRBD1. This CDR3 is 15 amino acids long. Germline V gives CDR1 SGHNT, CDR2 YYREEE (reference sequence). V trimming: 4 bases; J trimming: 4 bases; junction bases outside the gene matches: 8.

The chain links TRBV13 to TRBJ2-3, with D perhaps given as TRBD1 or TRBD2 (5 bases each). CDR1 PRHDT and CDR2 FYEKMQ come from the germline V gene (reference sequence). There are 16 residues in the CDR3. The V end lost 3 bases, the J end lost 4 bases, and 17 bases lay between the germline ends. The CDR3 reads CASSFQGWDGADTQYF. The DNA for the CDR3 is TGTGCCAGCAGCTTTCAAGGGTGGGACGGCGCAGATACGCAGTATTTT.

This clone appeared a few times. The chain combines TRBV5-1 with TRBJ1-3; D gene ambiguous. The CDR3 loop spans 14 amino acids. Germline V gene lookup returns CDR1 SGHRS and CDR2 YFSETQ. The ends were cut back, 2 bases at V and 2 bases at J, with 8 bases in the middle. This CDR3 reads CASSLDTAGNTIYF. The DNA for the CDR3 is TGCGCCAGCAGCTTAGACACGGCTGGAAACACCATATATTTT.

This clone appeared a single time. This sequence joins TRBV6-5 and TRBJ2-5; 7 positions match TRBD1. CDR3 length: 13 amino acids. V shed 5 bases, J shed 5 bases, and the junction held 5 bases outside the gene matches. Germline V gene sequence: CDR1 MNHEY, CDR2 SVGAGI. CDR3 DNA sequence: TGTGCCAGCAGTCAACAGGGGTTGGAGACCCAGTACTTC. Amino acids: CASSQQGLETQYF.

This chain connects TRBV11-2 to TRBJ2-7, with D uncertain. Germline loops: CDR1 SGHAT, CDR2 FQNNGV. This CDR3 spans 15 amino acids. V lost 0 bases and J 3 bases, leaving 12 bases between the germline ends. For the CDR3, the DNA is TGTGCCAGCAGCTTAGAACTCCCACCCGGCTACGAGCAGTACTTC. It specifies CASSLELPPGYEQYF.

This chain uses TRBV6-6 with TRBJ2-1, with D perhaps TRBD2 (6 bases). Trimming took off 1 base at V and 9 bases at J, with 13 bases between the two ends. Germline-derived CDR1 and CDR2 are MNHNY and SVGAGI (reference sequence). The CDR3 has 14 amino acids. The CDR3 here is CASSYLLASVEQFF. The CDR3 DNA sequence: TGTGCCAGCAGTTACTTACTAGCATCGGTTGAGCAGTTCTTC.

This chain uses TRBV13 with TRBJ2-6; 12 bases agree with TRBD2. V was clipped by 4 bases and J by 4 bases; unmatched bases: 8. Germline V lookup: CDR1 PRHDT, CDR2 FYEKMQ (reference sequence). The length of the CDR3 is 18 residues. As DNA, the CDR3 is TGTGCCAGCAGCTCGCGACTAGCGGGAGTGGAAGGGGCCAACGTCCTGACTTTC. Its protein product is CASSSRLAGVEGANVLTF.

This chain joins TRBV19 and TRBJ2-1; D unclear. V lost 5 bases, J lost 5 bases, and 4 bases lay in between. The V gene's germline CDR1 is LNHDA and CDR2 SQIVND (reference sequence). There are 11 residues in the CDR3. In DNA, the CDR3 is TGTGCCAGTAGTCGACACAATGAGCAGTTCTTC. It specifies CASSRHNEQFF.

The chain employs TRBV12-5 and TRBJ2-1; no reliable D call. The CDR3 is 18 residues long. Germline CDR1 is LGHNT and CDR2 is FRNRAP. The V and J ends lost 2 bases and 0 bases respectively, with 17 bases between them. CDR3 in DNA: TGTGCTAGTGGTTTGTGGCGTCCCGGCCGGAGCTCCTACAATGAGCAGTTCTTC. Amino acids: CASGLWRPGRSSYNEQFF.

V and J are TRBV10-3 and TRBJ1-2; TRBD1 matches at 8 bases. The CDR3 runs to 14 residues. Germline CDR1 and CDR2: ENHRY and SYGVKD. J lost 6 bases, V lost 10 bases, and 13 bases had no gene match. The CDR3 nucleotides are TGTGCCACCTTACCCTCCGGGACAGGCCATGGCTACACCTTC. The encoded protein is CATLPSGTGHGYTF.

This clone was seen just once. The rearrangement links TRBV2 to TRBJ1-4; 9 bases line up with TRBD1. The CDR3 length is 14 residues. The germline V gene has CDR1 SNHLY and CDR2 FYNNEI. Unmatched junction bases numbered 4, after V lost 6 bases and J lost 5 bases. CDR3 DNA sequence: TGTGCCAGCAGGGGGACAGGGAAAAATGAAAAACTGTTTTTT. Translating gives CASRGTGKNEKLFF.

This chain joins TRBV7-9 and TRBJ2-3; 12 bases align to TRBD2. This CDR3 contains 14 residues. Germline assignment: CDR1 SEHNR and CDR2 FQNEAQ (reference sequence). V shed 4 bases and J 10 bases; nucleotides not matched to a gene: 6. CDR3 sequence: CASSSSGGEIAQYF. CDR3 sequence (DNA): TGTGCCAGCAGCTCTAGCGGGGGGGAAATTGCGCAGTATTTT.

This chain connects TRBV28 to TRBJ1-2; tentative D call: TRBD1 (5 bases). Trimming stripped 5 bases from V and 7 bases from J, with 20 bases between. The CDR3 runs 15 residues. Germline CDR1 and CDR2: MDHEN and SYDVKM. The CDR3: CASSEGQGRGGGYTF. CDR3 nucleotide sequence: TGTGCCAGCAGTGAGGGGCAGGGCCGCGGGGGTGGCTACACCTTC.

This chain connects TRBV7-2 to TRBJ2-7, with TRBD1 identical over 7 bases. Trimming at V came to 2 bases and at J to 2 bases, leaving 3 bases not matched to a gene. The CDR3 sequence is 14 residues long. Germline CDR1 reads SGHTA; CDR2 reads FQGNSA. The DNA for the CDR3 is TGTGCCAGCAGCTTATTAACAGGGGCCTACGAGCAGTACTTC. Translating it yields CASSLLTGAYEQYF.

The V and J genes are TRBV10-2 and TRBJ2-2; 7 bases are a match to TRBD1. In germline, CDR1 is WSHSY, CDR2 SAAADI. The CDR3 is 13 residues long. V gave up 5 bases and J gave up 6 bases; unmatched junction bases: 3. This CDR3 is CASSQQGPGELFF. The CDR3 nucleotides are TGCGCCAGCAGTCAACAGGGGCCCGGGGAGCTGTTTTTT.

The chain recombines TRBV2 with TRBJ2-1; TRBD2 matches 7 bases. The trim removed 9 bases at V and 0 bases at J, leaving 5 bases unmatched. This CDR3 contains 14 residues. Germline loops: CDR1 SNHLY, CDR2 FYNNEI. The CDR3 protein is CASHGRISYNEQFF. Here the CDR3 DNA reads TGTGCCAGTCACGGGAGGATCTCCTACAATGAGCAGTTCTTC.